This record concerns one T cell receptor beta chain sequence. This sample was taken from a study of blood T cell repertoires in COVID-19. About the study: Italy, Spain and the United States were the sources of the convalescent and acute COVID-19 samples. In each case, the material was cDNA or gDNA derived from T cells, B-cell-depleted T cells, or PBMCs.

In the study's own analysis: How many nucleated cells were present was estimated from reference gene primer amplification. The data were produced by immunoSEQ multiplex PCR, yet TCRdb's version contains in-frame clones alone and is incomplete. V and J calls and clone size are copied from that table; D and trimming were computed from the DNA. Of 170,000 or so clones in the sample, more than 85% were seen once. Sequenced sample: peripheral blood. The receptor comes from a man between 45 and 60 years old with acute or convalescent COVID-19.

The CDR3, as DNA: TGTGCCAGCAGGACAGGGGGCCGAGTGAGGGAAAAACTGTTTTTT. Amino acids: CASRTGGRVREKLFF. The gene calls are TRBV27 and TRBJ1-4, with 10 bases identical to TRBD1. The CDR3 sequence is 15 residues long. J gave up 8 bases and V 6 bases, and 9 bases lay outside the gene matches. From germline, CDR1 is MNHEY and CDR2 SMNVEV (reference sequence).